This TCR beta chain was captured by sequencing in a study of T-cell reconstitution after alpha-beta-depleted transplantation in children. General observations from the study: T-cell counts and diversity at one year following transplant were attributed mainly to newly produced T cells. Day-60 TCRbeta diversity that was high in some patients was derived from surviving recipient T cells and thymic progenitors. Expanded graft clones, several hundred of them, were reportedly the source of alpha-beta T cells about two months after transplant.

TCRbeta library construction was performed incorporating unique molecular identifiers. TCRdb ran MiXCR on the PCR reads and lists one entry per CDR3 protein. Of about 70,000 distinct CDR3 sequences in the sample, roughly 10% are singletons; the top ten hold 13%. V shed 6 bases and J shed 0 bases, with 9 bases lying between them. CDR1 is MNHEY, CDR2 SVGEGT, per germline. CDR3 length: 14 amino acids. This clonotype was seen ten or more times. What it recognizes is unknown. The origin of this receptor is a boy younger than 18 with acute myeloid leukemia, due to receive a stem cell transplant. V usage is TRBV6-2 or TRBV6-3 and J usage is TRBJ2-4; D may be TRBD1 (6 bases). The material sequenced was PBMCs, taken before TCRalphabeta/CD19-depleted stem cell transplant. CDR3 region: CASREDRAKNIQYF. CDR3 in DNA: TGTGCCAGCAGAGAGGACAGAGCCAAAAACATTCAGTACTTC.